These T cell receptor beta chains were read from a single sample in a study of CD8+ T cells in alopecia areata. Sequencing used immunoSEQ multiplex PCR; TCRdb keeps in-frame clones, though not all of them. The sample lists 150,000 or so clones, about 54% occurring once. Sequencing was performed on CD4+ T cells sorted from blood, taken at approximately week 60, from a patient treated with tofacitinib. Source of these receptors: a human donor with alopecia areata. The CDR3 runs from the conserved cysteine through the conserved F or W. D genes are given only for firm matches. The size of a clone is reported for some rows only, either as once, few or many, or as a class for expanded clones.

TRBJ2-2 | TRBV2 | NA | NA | TGTGCCAGCAGTGAACGGGCGAACACCGGGGAGCTGTTTTTT | CASSERANTGELFF
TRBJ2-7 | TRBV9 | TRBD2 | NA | TGTGCCAGCAGCGTAGGTAGCGGGGTTTACGAGCAGTACTTC | CASSVGSGVYEQYF
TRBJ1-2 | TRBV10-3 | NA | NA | TGTGCCATCAGTAGGGAACAGGCGAACTATGGCTACACCTTC | CAISREQANYGYTF
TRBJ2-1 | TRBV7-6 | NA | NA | TGTGCCAGCAGCCTTACTAGCTCCTCCTACAATGAGCAGTTCTTC | CASSLTSSSYNEQFF
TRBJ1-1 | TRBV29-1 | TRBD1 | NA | TGCAGCGTTGTATTGACAGGGGAATTGGGGACTGAAGCTTTCTTT | CSVVLTGELGTEAFF
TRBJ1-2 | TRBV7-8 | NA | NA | TGTGCCAGCAGCCTCGGGCCGCCGACAGGTTCCTATGGCTACACCTTC | CASSLGPPTGSYGYTF
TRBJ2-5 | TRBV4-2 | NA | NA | TGTGCCAGCAGCCAAGAAGAGGGCGGCCAGTACTTC | CASSQEEGGQYF
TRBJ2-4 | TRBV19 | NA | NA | TGTGCCAGTAGAGGAGGGGCTCTAGCCAAAAACATTCAGTACTTC | CASRGGALAKNIQYF
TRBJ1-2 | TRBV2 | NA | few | TGTGCCAGCAGTGAACAGTATCAGGTTAACTATGGCTACACCTTC | CASSEQYQVNYGYTF
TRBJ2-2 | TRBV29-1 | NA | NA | TGCAGCGTTTCGACTAGCAGGGGACCCACCGGGGAGCTGTTTTTT | CSVSTSRGPTGELFF
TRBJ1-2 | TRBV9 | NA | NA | TGTGCCAGCAGCGTATTCCGGGGCTATGGCTACACCTTC | CASSVFRGYGYTF
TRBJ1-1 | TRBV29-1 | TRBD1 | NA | TGCAGCGTTGGCCTGCAACCGGGACAGGGTAACACTGAAGCTTTCTTT | CSVGLQPGQGNTEAFF
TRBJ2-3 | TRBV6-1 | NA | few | TGTGCCAGCACTCCGACTCCAGAAAACACAGATACGCAGTATTTT | CASTPTPENTDTQYF
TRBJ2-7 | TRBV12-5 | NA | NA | TGTGCTAGTGGTTTGCCGAACATCCTCTCCTACGAGCAGTACTTC | CASGLPNILSYEQYF
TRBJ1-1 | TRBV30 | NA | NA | TGTGCCTGGAGTATTTCGGGGGGGAACACTGAAGCTTTCTTT | CAWSISGGNTEAFF
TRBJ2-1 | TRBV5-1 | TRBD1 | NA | TGCGCCAGCAGTGACATAGGGGGCACCTACAATGAGCAGTTCTTC | CASSDIGGTYNEQFF
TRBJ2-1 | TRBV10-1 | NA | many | TGCGCCAGCAGTGAGGACAGCTTGAGATATGGTAGGCAGTTCTTC | CASSEDSLRYGRQFF
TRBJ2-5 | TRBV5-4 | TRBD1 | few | TGTGCCAGCAGCTCCCGGGACAGGGGAGAGACCCAGTACTTC | CASSSRDRGETQYF
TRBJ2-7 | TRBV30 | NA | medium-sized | TGTGCCTGGAGTGCGGGTTACGAGCAGTACTTC | CAWSAGYEQYF
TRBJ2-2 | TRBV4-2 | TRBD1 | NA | TGTGCCAGCAGCCAAGTGACAGGGCGCACCGGGGAGCTGTTTTTT | CASSQVTGRTGELFF
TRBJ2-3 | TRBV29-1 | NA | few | TGCAGCGTTGTACAGGGGAGGGGAGATACGCAGTATTTT | CSVVQGRGDTQYF
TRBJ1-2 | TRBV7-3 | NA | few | TGTGCCAGCAGCCCCACGGGGTCACGAGCTAACTATGGCTACACCTTC | CASSPTGSRANYGYTF
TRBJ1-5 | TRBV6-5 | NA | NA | TGTGCCAGCAGTTACTCCACGGGGGCGAAGCAGCCCCAGCATTTT | CASSYSTGAKQPQHF
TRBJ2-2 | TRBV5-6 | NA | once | TGTGCCAGCAGCCTGCCCGGGGTGGTCAACACCGGGGAGCTGTTTTTT | CASSLPGVVNTGELFF
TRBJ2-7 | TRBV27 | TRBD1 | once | TGTGCCAGCACCTCCTTGGGGGACAGCTACGAGCAGTACTTC | CASTSLGDSYEQYF
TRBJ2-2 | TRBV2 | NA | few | TGTGCCAGCAGCCGAGCCGGGGGCTACACCGGGGAGCTGTTTTTT | CASSRAGGYTGELFF
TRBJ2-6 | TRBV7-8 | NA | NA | TGTGCCAGCAGCTTAGCGGGCAGGTTGGGGGCCAACGTCCTGACTTTC | CASSLAGRLGANVLTF
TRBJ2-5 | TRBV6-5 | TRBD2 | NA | TGTGCCAGCACGAGCGGGGAGCGACTTCAAGAGACCCAGTACTTC | CASTSGERLQETQYF
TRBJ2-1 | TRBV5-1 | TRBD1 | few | TGCGCCAGCAGCTTGCTACAGGGGTCCTACAATGAGCAGTTCTTC | CASSLLQGSYNEQFF
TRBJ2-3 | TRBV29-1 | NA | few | TGCAGCGTTGCGGACAGCCCGACTCCCACAGATACGCAGTATTTT | CSVADSPTPTDTQYF
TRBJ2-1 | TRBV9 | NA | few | TGTGCCAGCAGCGTCCGACAGCTGGCTTACAATGAGCAGTTCTTC | CASSVRQLAYNEQFF
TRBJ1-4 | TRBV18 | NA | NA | TGTGCCAGCTCACCACCCCAGGGGTTCCGGGATGAAAAACTGTTTTTT | CASSPPQGFRDEKLFF
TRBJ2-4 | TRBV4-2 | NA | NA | TGTGCCAGCAGCCCACGGGAGAAAGCCAAAAACATTCAGTACTTC | CASSPREKAKNIQYF
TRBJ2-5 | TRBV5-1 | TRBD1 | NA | TGCGCCAGCAGCTTGGCCCCACAGGGGGCAGGGGAGACCCAGTACTTC | CASSLAPQGAGETQYF
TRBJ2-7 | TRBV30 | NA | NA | TGTGCCTGGAGTGCAGGACTTTACGAGCAGTACTTC | CAWSAGLYEQYF
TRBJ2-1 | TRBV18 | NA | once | TGTGCCAGCTCACCTACAGGGAACAATGAGCAGTTCTTC | CASSPTGNNEQFF
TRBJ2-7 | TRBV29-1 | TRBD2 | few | TGCAGCGTTGTGGGACTAGCCACGACCGAGCAGTACTTC | CSVVGLATTEQYF
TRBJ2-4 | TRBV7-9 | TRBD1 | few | TGTGCCAGCAGCCGAGGGGACAGGGGGCGCAAAAACATTCAGTACTTC | CASSRGDRGRKNIQYF
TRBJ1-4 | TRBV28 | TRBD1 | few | TGTGCCAGCAGTTCAGGGGGCGTCACTAATGAAAAACTGTTTTTT | CASSSGGVTNEKLFF
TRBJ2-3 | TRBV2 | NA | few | TGTGCCAGCAGGGGGTCAGGAGGAGCAGATACGCAGTATTTT | CASRGSGGADTQYF
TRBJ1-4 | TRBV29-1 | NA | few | TGCAGCGTTGGAGACATACCTAATGAAAAACTGTTTTTT | CSVGDIPNEKLFF
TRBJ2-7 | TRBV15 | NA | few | TGTGCCACCAGCAGAGCCAGCCCGGGGGCAGGGCAGTACTTC | CATSRASPGAGQYF
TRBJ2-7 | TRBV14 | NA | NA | TGTGCCAGCAGTAAGGACTACGAGCAGTACTTC | CASSKDYEQYF
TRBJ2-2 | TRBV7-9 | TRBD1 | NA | TGTGCCAGCAGCGTGGGACAGGGGGCCGGGACCGGGGAGCTGTTTTTT | CASSVGQGAGTGELFF
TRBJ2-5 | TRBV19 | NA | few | TGTGCCAGTAGCCCCCCCGGGGCCCATCCGACCCAGTACTTC | CASSPPGAHPTQYF
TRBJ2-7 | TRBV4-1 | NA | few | TGCGCCAGCAGCCAGGAACAGACAATGAGCTCCTACGAGCAGTACTTC | CASSQEQTMSSYEQYF
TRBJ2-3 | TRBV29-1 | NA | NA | TGCAGCGTGAGGGAGGGGGGAGCAGATACGCAGTATTTT | CSVREGGADTQYF
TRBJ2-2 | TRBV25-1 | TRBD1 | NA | TGTGCCAGCAGTGTAAGGGGGCAAGGCGGGGAGCTGTTTTTT | CASSVRGQGGELFF
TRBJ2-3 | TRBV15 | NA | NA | TGTGCCACCAGCAGAGATGTTGCAGATACGCAGTATTTT | CATSRDVADTQYF
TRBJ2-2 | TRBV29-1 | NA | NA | TGCAGCGTGATCATCACGAACACCGGGGAGCTGTTTTTT | CSVIITNTGELFF
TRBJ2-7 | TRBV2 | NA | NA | TGTGCCAGTCACAGAGCCTACGAGCAGTACTTC | CASHRAYEQYF
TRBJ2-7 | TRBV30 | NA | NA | TGTGCCTGGAGATCCGGATACGAGCAGTACTTC | CAWRSGYEQYF
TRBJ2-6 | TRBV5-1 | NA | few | TGCGCCAGCAGCCGGAGCGTCCAACTCGGTGGGGCCAACGTCCTGACTTTC | CASSRSVQLGGANVLTF
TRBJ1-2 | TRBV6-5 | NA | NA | TGTGCCAGCAGCCCAGGGTATCTTCAGTATGGCTACACCTTC | CASSPGYLQYGYTF
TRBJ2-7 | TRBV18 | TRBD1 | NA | TGTGCCAGCTCACAAGGGACAGGGGGGACCTACGAGCAGTACTTC | CASSQGTGGTYEQYF
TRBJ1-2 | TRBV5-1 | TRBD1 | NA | TGCGCCAGCAAGGACAGGGTCAGTCCGTCTTCCTATGGCTACACCTTC | CASKDRVSPSSYGYTF
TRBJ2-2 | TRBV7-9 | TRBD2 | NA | TGTGCCAGCAGCTTCGGCTTAGCGGGGCCATACACCGGGGAGCTGTTTTTT | CASSFGLAGPYTGELFF